Presented here are 6 T cell receptor beta chains from one specimen sequenced in a study of CD4 T cells in relation to SARS-CoV-2 and coronaviruses. The data were produced by immunoSEQ multiplex PCR, yet TCRdb's version contains in-frame clones alone and is incomplete. The sample lists about 16,000 clones; 75% to 80% were seen once. Before the COVID-19 pandemic, during about 2011-2018, CD4+ T cells were taken from unexposed donors. CD4+ T cells were isolated from the cells after 10 days of culture. The antigens of these receptors remain unknown. What was sequenced was CD4+ T cells from PBMCs, cultured in vitro. Receptors originate from a human donor in good health.

V gene TRBV5-1 combines with J gene TRBJ2-3, with D perhaps assigned TRBD1 or TRBD2 (5 bases each). Germline V gene lookup returns CDR1 SGHRS and CDR2 YFSETQ. The CDR3 contains 16 residues. Trimming removed 4 bases from V and 2 bases from J, with 17 bases in between. CDR3 residues: CASSPSSGSFTDTQYF. The DNA for the CDR3 is TGCGCCAGCAGCCCGTCATCAGGGAGTTTCACAGATACGCAGTATTTT.

This rearrangement joins TRBV6-5 to TRBJ2-7; 10 nucleotides align to TRBD2. Germline CDR1 and CDR2: MNHEY and SVGAGI. With V trimmed by 6 bases and J by 7 bases, 12 bases remained unmatched. This CDR3 is 15 amino acids long. The CDR3 DNA follows: TGTGCCAGCAGGGGTAGCGGGGGGAACGGGGGTGAGCAGTACTTC. This translates into CASRGSGGNGGEQYF.

The rearrangement links TRBV7-3 to TRBJ2-2, with a tentative D call TRBD1 (6 bases). V lost 0 bases and J 4 bases, leaving 12 bases between the germline ends. The CDR3 covers 16 residues. The germline CDR1 and CDR2 sequences are SGHTA and FQGTGA. CDR3 region: CASSLTGAVVTGELFF. The CDR3, as DNA: TGTGCCAGCAGCTTAACGGGGGCTGTTGTCACCGGGGAGCTGTTTTTT.

The genes are TRBV3-1 (or the pseudogene TRBV3-2) and TRBJ2-1; D is perhaps TRBD2 (5 bases). Germline CDR1 LGHDT, CDR2 YNNKEL (reference sequence). The V and J ends lost 3 bases and 10 bases respectively, with 10 bases between them. There are 12 residues in the CDR3. The CDR3 is CASSHGRGEQFF. CDR3 in DNA: TGTGCCAGCAGCCACGGTCGGGGAGAGCAGTTCTTC.

The chain joins TRBV19 to TRBJ1-2; D is unclear. The CDR3 covers 17 residues. Deletions cut 5 bases from V and 6 bases from J, with 25 bases between. The germline V gene has CDR1 LNHDA and CDR2 SQIVND (reference sequence). The CDR3 DNA is TGTGCCAGTAGTCTCCGGGCCTCCCTCAAGGGTGTTCATGGCTACACCTTC. Its translation: CASSLRASLKGVHGYTF.

This clone was observed a handful of times. This rearrangement joins TRBV20-1 to TRBJ1-2, with TRBD1 as a possible D gene (5 bases). This CDR3 is built from 11 residues. V was clipped by 4 bases and J by 7 bases, with 10 bases between them. Germline V gives CDR1 DFQATT, CDR2 SNEGSKA (reference sequence). The CDR3 spells CSATGLGGYTF. The DNA for the CDR3 is TGCAGTGCTACAGGGCTCGGTGGCTACACCTTC.